These 17 T cell receptor beta chains were sequenced from one sample in a study of cytomegalovirus exposure and HLA in healthy donors. PCR primers comprised 60 Vbeta and 13 Jbeta primers. Measured with immunoSEQ multiplex PCR; TCRdb has only the in-frame clones, and not every one. The sample contains over 130,000 clones, 60% to 85% of which appear only once. Sequencing used PBMCs. These receptors all come from a middle-aged man in good health and CMV-seronegative.

This clone was found a few times. This sequence joins TRBV10-3 and TRBJ1-2; 7 bases fit TRBD1. Trimming removed 2 bases from V and 0 bases from J; junction bases left unmatched: 21. There are 21 residues in the CDR3. Germline V gene sequence: CDR1 ENHRY, CDR2 SYGVKD. The CDR3 region is CAISEPFFDDRAHVANYGYTF. For the CDR3, the DNA is TGTGCCATCAGTGAGCCCTTCTTTGACGACAGGGCCCACGTAGCTAACTATGGCTACACCTTC.

This clone was counted a few times. The CDR3: CASRRRSDTDTQYF. Here the CDR3 DNA reads TGTGCCAGTAGGCGCCGATCTGACACAGATACGCAGTATTTT. This chain joins TRBV19 and TRBJ2-3; no clear D gene. Trimming removed 6 bases at V and 2 bases at J, with 12 bases between. From germline, CDR1 is LNHDA and CDR2 SQIVND (reference sequence). The CDR3 consists of 14 residues.

Of note for this clone: Other DNA sequences in this sample translate to the same CDR3. This chain connects TRBV27 to TRBJ1-1; D remains unclear. V lost 5 bases, J lost 2 bases, and 12 bases lay in between. Germline-derived CDR1 and CDR2 are MNHEY and SMNVEV (reference sequence). The CDR3 is 14 amino acids. The CDR3 loop is CASSRESSNTEAFF. For the CDR3, the DNA is TGTGCCAGCAGTCGGGAGAGCTCCAACACTGAAGCTTTCTTT.

This chain uses TRBV28 with TRBJ2-7; 7 positions agree with TRBD1. Germline CDR1 is MDHEN and CDR2 is SYDVKM. The CDR3 is 15 amino acids. V lost 3 bases and J lost 7; bases outside the gene matches: 12. CDR3 nucleotide sequence: TGTGCCAGCAGTTTCCCCGGAAGGGGGCTACAGGAGCAGTACTTC. Its protein product is CASSFPGRGLQEQYF.

The CDR3 is CASTPQGIATDTQYF. The CDR3 DNA follows: TGTGCCAGCACCCCACAGGGGATCGCTACAGATACGCAGTATTTT. The rearrangement links TRBV27 to TRBJ2-3; 7 nucleotides align to TRBD1. The V and J ends lost 7 bases and 3 bases, in that order; junction bases with no gene match: 10. Germline-derived CDR1 and CDR2 are MNHEY and SMNVEV (reference sequence). The CDR3 consists of 15 residues.

The rearrangement uses TRBV4-1 and TRBJ2-4, with TRBD2 matching over 7 bases. This CDR3 region has 16 residues. Trimming removed 0 bases from V and 6 bases from J; junction bases left unmatched: 8. CDR1 MGHRA and CDR2 YSYEKL come from the germline V gene. DNA of the CDR3: TGCGCCAGCAGCCAAGAGGGAGGGACTTCCACAAACATTCAGTACTTC. Encoded protein: CASSQEGGTSTNIQYF.

This clone has only one observation. The chain carries TRBV11-2 and TRBJ2-7, with TRBD1 matching over 9 bases. The CDR3 has 13 residues. The V gene's germline CDR1 is SGHAT and CDR2 FQNNGV. Unmatched junction bases numbered 6, after V lost 5 bases and J lost 7 bases. CDR3 in DNA: TGTGCCAGCAGCCGGACAGGGGTCTGGGAGCAGTACTTC. Translated, it gives CASSRTGVWEQYF. Full variable domain (outside the CDR3, taken from reference TRBV11-2 and TRBJ2-7): EAGVAQSPRYKIIEKRQSVAFWCNPISGHATLYWYQQILGQGPKLLIQFQNNGVVDDSQLPKDRFSAERLKGVDSTLKIQPAKLEDSAVYLCASSRTGVWEQYFGPGTRLTVT.

CDR3 bases: TGTGCCAGCAGTTCGCGGGAGGGGGGGACCGGGGAGCTGTTTTTT. Protein: CASSSREGGTGELFF. The chain combines TRBV6-6 with TRBJ2-2; 9 bases are a match to TRBD2. V gave up 4 bases and J gave up 5 bases; unmatched junction bases: 5. CDR3 length equals 15 residues. Germline values: CDR1 MNHNY, CDR2 SVGAGI (reference sequence).

In DNA form, the CDR3 reads TGTGCCAGCAGTTTCAGGGGGTGGTCGCAGTATTTT. Translating gives CASSFRGWSQYF. The chain joins TRBV28 to TRBJ2-3, with 7 bases that match TRBD1. V dropped 3 bases and J dropped 10; count of bases not matched to a gene: 4. Germline CDR1 is MDHEN and CDR2 is SYDVKM. The CDR3 is 12 amino acids. The full variable domain, rest sourced from reference TRBV28 and TRBJ2-3, is DVKVTQSSRYLVKRTGEKVFLECVQDMDHENMFWYRQDPGLGLRLIYFSYDVKMKEKGDIPEGYSVSREKKERFSLILESASTNQTSMYLCASSFRGWSQYFGPGTRLTVL.

In its sample, this clone was seen a few times. The chain is built from TRBV30 and TRBJ1-5; perhaps TRBD1 as D (6 bases). The length of the CDR3 is 13 residues. V was clipped by 5 bases and J by 1 base, with 9 bases between them. The germline V gene encodes CDR1 GTSNPN and CDR2 SVGIG (reference sequence). The CDR3 DNA sequence: TGTGCCTGGGCCGGACAGAGCAATCAGCCCCAGCATTTT. This codes for CAWAGQSNQPQHF.

The chain recombines TRBV7-8 with TRBJ2-7; D is unresolved. The germline CDR1 and CDR2 sequences are SGHVS and FQNEAQ. The CDR3 length is 16 residues. V was trimmed by 2 bases and J by 0 bases, leaving 14 bases between them. Written as DNA, the CDR3 is TGTGCCAGCAGCTTATATTCTGCCCTTAGCTCCTACGAGCAGTACTTC. The encoded protein is CASSLYSALSSYEQYF.

In this sample, this clone turned up once. V gene TRBV25-1 combines with J gene TRBJ1-2, with TRBD1 identical over 10 bases. In germline, CDR1 is MGHDK, CDR2 SYGVNS. Trimming took 6 bases from V and 4 from J; bases not matched to a gene: 5. The CDR3 is made up of 14 amino acids. The CDR3 protein is CASSLTGGGYGYTF. The CDR3 DNA reads as TGTGCCAGCAGCCTGACAGGGGGCGGCTATGGCTACACCTTC.

The chain uses TRBV5-6 and TRBJ2-7; maybe TRBD1 (6 bases). In germline, CDR1 is SGHDT, CDR2 YYEEEE. The ends were cut back, 1 base at V and 4 bases at J, with 12 bases in the middle. CDR3 length equals 14 residues. In nucleotides, the CDR3 is TGTGCCAGCAGCTTGAGGCAGGGGCTGTACGAGCAGTACTTC. Translated, it gives CASSLRQGLYEQYF.

The J gene is TRBJ1-1, the V gene TRBV30; 7 positions match TRBD1. The CDR3 runs 12 residues. In germline, CDR1 is GTSNPN, CDR2 SVGIG (reference sequence). V trimming: 3 bases; J trimming: 6 bases; junction bases outside the gene matches: 4. CDR3 sequence (DNA): TGTGCCTGGAGCACAGGGGCCCCTGAAGCTTTCTTT. It translates to CAWSTGAPEAFF.

CDR3 sequence reads: CASSLRGRLDTQYF. The CDR3 DNA reads as TGTGCCAGTAGTCTGCGGGGGAGGTTGGATACGCAGTATTTT. V and J are TRBV19 and TRBJ2-3, with 7 nucleotides matching TRBD2. This CDR3 is 14 amino acids long. Unmatched junction bases numbered 8, after V lost 5 bases and J lost 6 bases. Germline V gives CDR1 LNHDA, CDR2 SQIVND (reference sequence).

This clone has more than one count but fewer than ten. V usage is TRBV30 and J usage is TRBJ1-5, with D perhaps TRBD1 (6 bases). Germline-derived CDR1 and CDR2 are GTSNPN and SVGIG (reference sequence). V shed 4 bases and J shed 2 bases, with 9 bases lying between them. The CDR3 loop spans 13 amino acids. The CDR3 DNA sequence: TGTGCCTGGACCGCAGGGGGCAATCAGCCCCAGCATTTT. Residues: CAWTAGGNQPQHF.

In this sample, this clone turned up a few times. The V and J genes are TRBV15 and TRBJ2-1; 11 positions agree with TRBD2. The germline V gene has CDR1 LNHNV and CDR2 YYDKDF (reference sequence). V was clipped by 3 bases and J by 4 bases; unmatched bases: 8. CDR3 length: 17 residues. For the CDR3, the DNA is TGTGCCACCAGCAGGGGAATTAGCGGGGGGGCGTACAATGAGCAGTTCTTC. Translated, it gives CATSRGISGGAYNEQFF.